Following are 29 T cell receptor beta chains from one sample sequenced in a study of T cells expressing NK-cell markers. TCRdb re-analyzed the 5' RACE reads; it lists each CDR3 protein once, without DNA. The clone table shows a few hundred thousand distinct CDR3 sequences, with the ten largest holding roughly 5.5%. Source material: blood T cells: a sorted CD56 or NKG2C T cell subset, CD4+ or CD8+ T cells, or bulk PBMC T cells (not recorded which). These receptors were taken from a man aged 18 to 69 in good health.

V is TRBV20-1 and J is TRBJ2-5; TCRdb's D call, TRBD2, is unchecked because there is no DNA. This CDR3 region has 17 residues. Germline CDR1 reads DFQATT; CDR2 reads SNEGSKA (reference sequence). The CDR3: CSANVGLGAGVQETQYF.

The chain combines TRBV11-2 with TRBJ2-5; TCRdb proposes TRBD2, but this gene call is untestable without DNA. Per the germline V gene, CDR1 is SGHAT and CDR2 is FQNNGV. This CDR3 contains 16 residues. This CDR3 reads CASSLGGLAGEETQYF. The full variable domain, in which reference TRBV11-2 and TRBJ2-5 provide the parts outside the CDR3, is EAGVAQSPRYKIIEKRQSVAFWCNPISGHATLYWYQQILGQGPKLLIQFQNNGVVDDSQLPKDRFSAERLKGVDSTLKIQPAKLEDSAVYLCASSLGGLAGEETQYFGPGTRLLVL.

The J gene is TRBJ2-1, the V gene TRBV6-6; absent DNA, TCRdb's TRBD1 call cannot be checked. This CDR3 spans 11 amino acids. The V gene's germline CDR1 is MNHNY and CDR2 SVGAGI (reference sequence). The CDR3 reads CASSPGTRGFF.

The chain links TRBV12-3 or TRBV12-4 to TRBJ1-1; the TCRdb D gene call, TRBD1, has no DNA to confirm it. This CDR3 region has 14 residues. CDR3 sequence: CASRTGIPRTEAFF.

This sequence joins TRBV3-1 and TRBJ2-1; TCRdb gives TRBD1 as the D gene, but with no DNA this cannot be confirmed. This CDR3 is 16 amino acids long. CDR1 and CDR2 (germline): LGHDT, YNNKEL (reference sequence). CDR3: CASSPTGGTTYNEQFF.

The chain links TRBV20-1 to TRBJ2-2; TCRdb selects TRBD1, and the lack of DNA leaves this call unchecked. This CDR3 spans 14 amino acids. The germline V gene has CDR1 DFQATT and CDR2 SNEGSKA (reference sequence). CDR3 region: CSARPGQIPGELFF.

V and J are TRBV3-1 and TRBJ2-1; TCRdb outputs TRBD1, but without DNA this stays unchecked. Germline lookup yields CDR1 LGHDT and CDR2 YNNKEL (reference sequence). The CDR3 loop spans 17 amino acids. The chain's CDR3 is CASSQLPGQGARMEQFF.

This chain joins TRBV21-1 and TRBJ2-7. TRBV21-1 is a pseudogene. This CDR3 is built from 15 residues. The CDR3 region is CASSKRISSPYEQYF.

V and J are TRBV3-1 and TRBJ2-2; TCRdb picks TRBD1, but there is no DNA to check that call. The CDR3 covers 19 residues. Germline V lookup: CDR1 LGHDT, CDR2 YNNKEL (reference sequence). The chain's CDR3 is CASSPGTGRSKLNTGELFF. The entire variable domain, with the rest obtained from reference TRBV3-1 and TRBJ2-2, is as follows: DTAVSQTPKYLVTQMGNDKSIKCEQNLGHDTMYWYKQDSKKFLKIMFSYNNKELIINETVPNRFSPKSPDKAHLNLHINSLELGDSAVYFCASSPGTGRSKLNTGELFFGEGSRLTVL.

The chain links TRBV7-3 to TRBJ2-7; TCRdb calls TRBD1, which cannot be checked without DNA. The CDR3 has 13 amino acids. CDR1 is SGHTA, CDR2 FQGTGA, per germline. The CDR3 reads CASSRGPIYEQYF.

The rearrangement joins TRBV18 to TRBJ1-2. CDR3 length: 17 residues. Germline assignment: CDR1 KGHSH and CDR2 LQKENI. The CDR3 protein is CASSPQNGRETNYGYTF.

The rearrangement joins TRBV7-8 to TRBJ2-7; TCRdb names TRBD1, which stays unverified in the absence of DNA. The CDR3 is made up of 15 amino acids. The germline V gene has CDR1 SGHVS and CDR2 FQNEAQ. Here the CDR3 reads CASNPTGQNGAEQYF. Together with reference TRBV7-8 and TRBJ2-7, the CDR3 gives the full variable domain: GAGVSQSPRYKVAKRGQDVALRCDPISGHVSLFWYQQALGQGPEFLTYFQNEAQLDKSGLPSDRFFAERPEGSVSTLKIQRTQQEDSAVYLCASNPTGQNGAEQYFGPGTRLTVT.

The V call is TRBV7-6, the J call TRBJ2-3; the D call from TCRdb, TRBD2, cannot be confirmed without DNA. The CDR3 extends over 13 amino acids. Germline V gene data show CDR1 as SGHVS and CDR2 as FNYEAQ. The CDR3 loop is CASRGGGSDTQYF.

CDR3: CASSLDRSQSSYNEQFF. The genes are TRBV11-2 and TRBJ2-1. The CDR3 sequence is 17 residues long. Germline-derived CDR1 and CDR2 are SGHAT and FQNNGV.

The V and J genes are TRBV11-2 and TRBJ2-2. Germline CDR1 SGHAT, CDR2 FQNNGV. This CDR3 has 16 residues. CDR3 loop: CASSLGRDKNTGELFF.

This chain joins TRBV2 and TRBJ2-5; TCRdb returns TRBD1, unconfirmable since there is no DNA. CDR3 length: 14 amino acids. Germline V gene data show CDR1 as SNHLY and CDR2 as FYNNEI. This CDR3 reads CASRGRVAEETQYF.

The chain is built from TRBV20-1 and TRBJ1-2; TCRdb selects TRBD1, and the lack of DNA leaves this call unchecked. CDR1 and CDR2 (germline): DFQATT, SNEGSKA (reference sequence). CDR3 length: 15 residues. The CDR3 sequence: CSARDYRGRNYGYTF.

This chain links TRBV28 with TRBJ2-2; TCRdb outputs TRBD1, but without DNA this stays unchecked. Germline values: CDR1 MDHEN, CDR2 SYDVKM. The CDR3 is 14 residues long. The CDR3 sequence: CASSPSGRTGELFF.

The CDR3: CSVVSTSRGHGYTF. The chain couples TRBV29-1 to TRBJ1-2. Germline V lookup: CDR1 SQVTM, CDR2 ANQGSEA. The CDR3 covers 14 residues.

The genes are TRBV4-1 and TRBJ1-3; TCRdb outputs TRBD1, but without DNA this stays unchecked. The CDR3 sequence is 16 residues long. Looked up from germline, CDR1 is MGHRA and CDR2 is YSYEKL. CDR3 in amino acids: CASSQGRTGGRNTIYF.

The chain links TRBV3-1 to TRBJ1-4; TCRdb indicates TRBD1, and absent DNA this call remains unverified. The germline V gene has CDR1 LGHDT and CDR2 YNNKEL (reference sequence). The CDR3 consists of 16 residues. CDR3: CASSQGAATTNEKLFF.

V usage is TRBV5-1 and J usage is TRBJ2-5; lacking DNA, the TRBD2 call made by TCRdb goes unchecked. Per the germline V gene, CDR1 is SGHRS and CDR2 is YFSETQ. CDR3 length: 15 residues. CDR3 residues: CASSVDDRALRTQYF.

The chain employs TRBV5-1 and TRBJ2-5; without DNA, the TCRdb call of TRBD2 cannot be checked. The CDR3 is 14 residues long. CDR1 and CDR2 from the germline V gene are SGHRS and YFSETQ. The CDR3 loop is CASSLGGGVETQYF.

This chain connects TRBV9 to TRBJ2-1; no DNA is available, so the TRBD1 call from TCRdb remains unchecked. This CDR3 comprises 15 residues. Germline assignment: CDR1 SGDLS and CDR2 YYNGEE. CDR3 in amino acids: CASSAGQNYGDEQFF.

CDR3 sequence: CASSQDVGDPPLNTEAFF. The genes are TRBV3-1 and TRBJ1-1; as DNA is missing, the TRBD1 call by TCRdb cannot be tested. Germline loops: CDR1 LGHDT, CDR2 YNNKEL (reference sequence). This CDR3 region has 18 residues.

This chain uses TRBV5-5 with TRBJ2-3; TCRdb returns TRBD2, unconfirmable since there is no DNA. The CDR3 spans 18 residues. Germline V gene data show CDR1 as SGHKS and CDR2 as YYEKEE (reference sequence). The CDR3 loop reads CASSPLPPARGNTDTQYF.

The rearrangement links TRBV7-9 to TRBJ2-7; TCRdb names TRBD1, which stays unverified in the absence of DNA. CDR3 size: 15 residues. In germline, CDR1 is SEHNR, CDR2 FQNEAQ (reference sequence). CDR3 protein: CASSLNPGQSYEQYF.

The chain employs TRBV4-1 and TRBJ1-6. The CDR3 runs to 16 residues. Germline CDR1 reads MGHRA; CDR2 reads YSYEKL. CDR3 loop: CASSQPSGVGNSPLHF.

V is TRBV12-5 and J is TRBJ2-7. The germline gives CDR1 LGHNT, CDR2 FRNRAP. The CDR3 has 13 residues. The CDR3 is CASGLATFYEQYF.